Each of the 24 T cell receptor beta chains below was sequenced from the same sample in a study of spatial heterogeneity in lung cancer. Time point denoted: blood at routine non-recurrence follow-up after resection. TCRdb re-analysed the 5' RACE reads in MiXCR, keeping a single row per CDR3 protein. The table lists more than 15,000 distinct CDR3 sequences, about a fifth of them singletons. Sequencing used PBMCs, obtained at follow-up. These receptor sequences come from a male donor with early-stage non-small cell lung cancer.

The V and J genes are TRBV30 and TRBJ2-7; the D gene is possibly TRBD2 (6 bases). V gave up 0 bases and J gave up 0 bases, with 18 bases separating them. CDR1 is GTSNPN and CDR2 is SVGIG in the germline V gene (reference sequence). The CDR3 contains 17 residues. The CDR3 DNA sequence: TGTGCCTGGAGTGTGGGGAGGACATTCGGGGACTCCTACGAGCAGTACTTC. Protein: CAWSVGRTFGDSYEQYF.

This clonotype has a count of ten or more. The genes are TRBV20-1 and TRBJ2-1; D is ambiguous. This CDR3 spans 12 amino acids. The V gene's germline CDR1 is DFQATT and CDR2 SNEGSKA (reference sequence). V was cut by 1 base and J by 6 bases, with 7 bases left in between. The CDR3 sequence: CSARGRVNEQFF. CDR3 sequence (DNA): TGCAGTGCTAGAGGACGCGTCAATGAGCAGTTCTTC.

This clonotype is labeled as medium-sized (0.01 to 0.1%). This chain joins TRBV5-5 and TRBJ1-2; 7 bases match TRBD1. Germline lookup yields CDR1 SGHKS and CDR2 YYEKEE (reference sequence). The J segment lost 5 bases and the V segment lost 0 bases, leaving 7 bases of the junction unmatched. The CDR3 spans 15 residues. The CDR3 loop is CASSLAEGTVYGYTF. The CDR3 coding sequence is TGTGCCAGCAGCTTGGCCGAGGGGACAGTATATGGCTACACCTTC.

This clonotype has more than one count but fewer than ten. The rearrangement uses TRBV9 and TRBJ2-1, with no clear D. Trimming pared 3 bases from V and 9 bases from J, leaving 10 bases between. Germline V gene data show CDR1 as SGDLS and CDR2 as YYNGEE. The CDR3 is 12 residues long. CDR3 protein: CASSGRTAEQFF. DNA for the CDR3: TGTGCCAGCAGCGGAAGGACGGCTGAGCAGTTCTTC. The full variable domain, its missing parts supplied by reference TRBV9 and TRBJ2-1, is DSGVTQTPKHLITATGQRVTLRCSPRSGDLSVYWYQQSLDQGLQFLIQYYNGEERAKGNILERFSAQQFPDLHSELNLSSLELGDSALYFCASSGRTAEQFFGPGTRLTVL.

The V gene is TRBV15, the J gene TRBJ1-5, with 7 positions matching TRBD1. The CDR3 totals 17 residues. The J segment lost 1 base and the V segment lost 3 bases, leaving 9 bases of the junction unmatched. Per the germline V gene, CDR1 is LNHNV and CDR2 is YYDKDF (reference sequence). CDR3 residues: CATSRKEGAVSNQPQHF. Here the CDR3 DNA reads TGTGCCACCAGCAGGAAGGAGGGGGCGGTGAGCAATCAGCCCCAGCATTTT.

The chain joins TRBV6-6 to TRBJ2-2, with D perhaps matching TRBD2 (6 bases). Germline V CDR1 and CDR2: MNHNY, SVGAGI (reference sequence). V was trimmed by 4 bases and J by 1 base, leaving 10 bases between them. The CDR3 totals 15 residues. The CDR3 loop reads CASSWTTGNTGELFF. The CDR3 nucleotides read TGTGCCAGCAGTTGGACTACAGGGAACACCGGGGAGCTGTTTTTT.

This clonotype is medium-sized. The rearrangement links TRBV5-1 to TRBJ2-2, with a weak D call TRBD1 (6 bases). V was cut by 2 bases and J by 1 base, with 12 bases left in between. CDR3 size: 16 residues. Germline V gene lookup returns CDR1 SGHRS and CDR2 YFSETQ. The CDR3 region is CASSFLTGWNTGELFF. The CDR3, as DNA: TGCGCCAGCAGCTTTTTGACAGGATGGAACACCGGGGAGCTGTTTTTT.

This clonotype was recorded at least ten times. This sequence joins TRBV7-6 and TRBJ2-7, with 13 nucleotides matching TRBD2. The ends lost 4 bases at V and 2 bases at J; junction bases unmatched: 8. The CDR3 runs to 17 residues. The germline gives CDR1 SGHVS, CDR2 FNYEAQ. The chain's CDR3 is CASSSLAGGKITYEQYF. In DNA form, the CDR3 reads TGTGCCAGCAGCTCACTAGCGGGGGGGAAAATAACCTACGAGCAGTACTTC. The full variable domain, with the rest looked up from reference TRBV7-6 and TRBJ2-7, is GAGVSQSPRYKVTKRGQDVALRCDPISGHVSLYWYRQALGQGPEFLTYFNYEAQQDKSGLPNDRFSAERPEGSISTLTIQRTEQRDSAMYRCASSSLAGGKITYEQYFGPGTRLTVT.

The chain uses TRBV21-1 and TRBJ1-4; TRBD1 is the table's D call and was not checked against the DNA. TRBV21-1 has pseudogene status. The CDR3 covers 14 residues. The CDR3 DNA reads TGTGCCAGCGGAAGGAGCAGACCTGTGCGAAAACTGTTTTTT. This codes for CASGRSRPVRKLFF.

This clonotype was detected ten times or more. The CDR3 region is CASRGAGVYSPLHF. The DNA of the CDR3 is TGTGCCAGCAGGGGGGCAGGGGTGTATTCACCCCTCCACTTT. The rearrangement joins TRBV12-3 or TRBV12-4 to TRBJ1-6; TRBD1 might be the D (6 bases). This CDR3 region has 14 residues. Deletions cut 6 bases from V and 8 bases from J, with 14 bases between.

The table lists this clonotype with a count of one. The CDR3 sequence is CASSRQGAEAFF. As DNA, the CDR3 is TGTGCCAGCAGTCGACAGGGGGCTGAAGCTTTCTTT. V usage is TRBV2 and J usage is TRBJ1-1, with TRBD1 identical over 9 bases. Germline CDR1 is SNHLY and CDR2 is FYNNEI. With V trimmed by 5 bases and J by 6 bases, 1 base remained unmatched. This CDR3 has 12 residues.

Many counts were recorded for this clonotype. The chain links TRBV11-2 to TRBJ2-3, with D possibly being TRBD1 or TRBD2 (5 bases each). V lost 7 bases and J lost 2, with 13 bases in between. This CDR3 is 14 amino acids long. Germline lookup yields CDR1 SGHAT and CDR2 FQNNGV. For the CDR3, the DNA is TGTGCCAGCAACCGGGACGGAACCACAGATACGCAGTATTTT. Translated: CASNRDGTTDTQYF.

This clonotype was counted at least ten times. V and J are TRBV10-2 and TRBJ2-3, with 12 bases lining up with TRBD2. Germline CDR1 reads WSHSY; CDR2 reads SAAADI. V lost 6 bases to trimming and J lost 8 bases; unmatched junction nucleotides: 12. This CDR3 comprises 16 residues. The CDR3 bases are TGCGCCAGCAGCCCACGGACTAGCGGGGAACTAACTACGCAGTATTTT. This sequence encodes CASSPRTSGELTTQYF.

The chain combines TRBV24-1 with TRBJ1-4; 7 bases line up with TRBD1. The CDR3 loop spans 15 amino acids. Trimming at V came to 4 bases and at J to 12 bases, leaving 13 bases not matched to a gene. Germline-derived CDR1 and CDR2 are KGHDR and SFDVKD. In nucleotides, the CDR3 is TGTGCCACCAGTGACAGGACAGGTCCACTTCTGGAACTGTTTTTT. Protein product: CATSDRTGPLLELFF.

By share, this clonotype counts as medium-sized. The gene calls are TRBV29-1 and TRBJ1-1; D is perhaps TRBD1 (5 bases). This CDR3 is 13 amino acids long. Germline lookup yields CDR1 SQVTM and CDR2 ANQGSEA. With 7 bases removed from V and 2 bases from J, the gap between germline ends came to 14 bases. CDR3: CSAAEGTNTEAFF. The CDR3 region has the DNA TGCAGCGCGGCGGAGGGGACTAACACTGAAGCTTTCTTT.

To note about this clonotype: Its ends do not fully match the called genes, so a read error is possible. This chain connects TRBV28 to TRBJ1-2; D possibly corresponds to TRBD1 (5 bases). CDR1 is MDHEN, CDR2 SYDVKM, per germline. This CDR3 is built from 14 residues. The CDR3 loop reads CDSSPNGGTGGYTF. CDR3 nucleotides: TGTGACAGCAGTCCCAATGGGGGGACGGGCGGCTACACCTTC.

This chain uses TRBV30 with TRBJ2-7; D is ambiguous. The CDR3 runs 13 residues. V lost 0 bases to trimming and J lost 6 bases, with 12 bases between them. The germline gives CDR1 GTSNPN, CDR2 SVGIG (reference sequence). The CDR3 DNA sequence: TGTGCCTGGAGTGTAAGCTCTGAGCGCGAGCAGTACTTC. It yields the protein CAWSVSSEREQYF.

This clonotype came up many times. CDR3 loop: CASSPQTPSSRGYTF. CDR3 coding DNA: TGTGCCAGCTCACCACAAACCCCCTCCTCTCGTGGCTACACCTTC. V gene TRBV18 combines with J gene TRBJ1-2; D unresolved. Germline V CDR1 and CDR2: KGHSH, LQKENI. The CDR3 is 15 residues long. V was clipped by 1 base and J by 7 bases, with 16 bases between them. Based on the CDR3 plus reference TRBV18 and TRBJ1-2, the full variable domain is NAGVMQNPRHLVRRRGQEARLRCSPMKGHSHVYWYRQLPEEGLKFMVYLQKENIIDESGMPKERFSAEFPKEGPSILRIQQVVRGDSAAYFCASSPQTPSSRGYTFGSGTRLTVV.

This clonotype was observed a few times. The chain recombines TRBV9 with TRBJ1-1; D ambiguous. The V end was cut by 3 bases, the J end by 6 bases, with 9 bases between. The CDR3 consists of 12 residues. The germline gives CDR1 SGDLS, CDR2 YYNGEE. CDR3 in amino acids: CASSGLEAEAFF. CDR3 DNA: TGTGCCAGCAGCGGACTTGAAGCTGAAGCTTTCTTT.

The table lists this clonotype with a few counts. This sequence joins TRBV27 and TRBJ1-4, with D perhaps matching TRBD1 (5 bases). This CDR3 is 14 amino acids long. Germline-derived CDR1 and CDR2 are MNHEY and SMNVEV (reference sequence). Trimming cost V 6 bases and J 1 base, with 9 bases left between them. CDR3 region: CASRSGITNEKLFF. Written as DNA, the CDR3 is TGTGCCAGCAGATCAGGGATAACTAATGAAAAACTGTTTTTT.

This CDR3 reads CSVEPLGQGLQYF. The CDR3 coding sequence is TGCAGCGTTGAGCCCCTGGGACAGGGGCTACAGTACTTC. The rearrangement links TRBV29-1 to TRBJ2-7, with 10 bases matching TRBD1. This CDR3 contains 13 residues. Germline assignment: CDR1 SQVTM and CDR2 ANQGSEA. After removal of 3 bases from V and 10 bases from J, the junction contained 9 bases not matched to a gene.

This chain links TRBV16 with TRBJ1-5; D is unclear. The V end was cut by 6 bases, the J end by 4 bases, with 13 bases between. This CDR3 comprises 14 residues. Germline V gene data show CDR1 as KGHSY and CDR2 as FQNENV. CDR3 in DNA: TGTGCCAGCAGTAGAGATGGAAGGAATCAGCCCCAGCATTTT. Translation gives CASSRDGRNQPQHF.

The chain has TRBV5-1 and TRBJ1-4; a possible D gene is TRBD1 (5 bases). CDR1 SGHRS and CDR2 YFSETQ come from the germline V gene. The V end was cut by 1 base, the J end by 0 bases, with 10 bases between. This CDR3 is built from 16 residues. CDR3 loop: CASSLRGHPTNEKLFF. The DNA of the CDR3 is TGCGCCAGCAGCTTGAGAGGACACCCAACTAATGAAAAACTGTTTTTT.

This clonotype was detected a few times. This chain joins TRBV20-1 and TRBJ1-5; D ambiguous. The CDR3 has 13 amino acids. Deletions cut 3 bases from V and 2 bases from J, with 8 bases between. From germline, CDR1 is DFQATT and CDR2 SNEGSKA (reference sequence). CDR3 bases: TGCAGTGCTAGTTCCCAACGCAATCAGCCCCAGCATTTT. The encoded protein is CSASSQRNQPQHF.